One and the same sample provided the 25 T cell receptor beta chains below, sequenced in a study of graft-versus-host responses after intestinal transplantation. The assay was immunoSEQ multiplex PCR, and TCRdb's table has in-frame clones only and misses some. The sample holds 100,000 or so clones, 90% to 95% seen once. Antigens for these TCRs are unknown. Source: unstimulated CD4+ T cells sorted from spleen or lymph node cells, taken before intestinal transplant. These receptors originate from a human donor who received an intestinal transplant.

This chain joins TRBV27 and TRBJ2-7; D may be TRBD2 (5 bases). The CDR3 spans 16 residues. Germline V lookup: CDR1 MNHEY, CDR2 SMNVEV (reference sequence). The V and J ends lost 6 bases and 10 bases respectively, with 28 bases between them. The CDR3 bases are TGTGCCAGCAGCACGGGAATCTCGGGAAGATGGCTTAACCAGTACTTC. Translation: CASSTGISGRWLNQYF.

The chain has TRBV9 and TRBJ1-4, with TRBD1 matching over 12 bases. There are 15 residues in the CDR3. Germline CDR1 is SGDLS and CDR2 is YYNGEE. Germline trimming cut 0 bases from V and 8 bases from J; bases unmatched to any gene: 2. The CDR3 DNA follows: TGTGCCAGCAGCGTAGGGGACAGGGGGCCCGAAAAACTGTTTTTT. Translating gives CASSVGDRGPEKLFF.

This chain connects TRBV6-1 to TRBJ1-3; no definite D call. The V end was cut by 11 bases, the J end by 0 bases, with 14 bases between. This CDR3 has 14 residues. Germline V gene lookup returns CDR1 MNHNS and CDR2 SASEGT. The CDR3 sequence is CAHDEAHSGNTIYF. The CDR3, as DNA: TGTGCCCACGACGAGGCTCACTCTGGAAACACCATATATTTT.

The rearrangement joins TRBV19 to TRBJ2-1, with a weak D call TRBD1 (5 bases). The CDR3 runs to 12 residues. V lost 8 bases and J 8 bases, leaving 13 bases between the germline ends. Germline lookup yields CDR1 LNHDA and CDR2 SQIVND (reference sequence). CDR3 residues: CASGRRGDEQFF. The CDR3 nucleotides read TGTGCCAGTGGACGTAGGGGCGATGAGCAGTTCTTC.

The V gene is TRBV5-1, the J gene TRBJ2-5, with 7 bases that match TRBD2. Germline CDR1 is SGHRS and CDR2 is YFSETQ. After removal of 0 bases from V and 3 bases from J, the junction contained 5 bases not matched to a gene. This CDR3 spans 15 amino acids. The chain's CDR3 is CASSLAWGGEETQYF. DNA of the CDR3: TGCGCCAGCAGCTTGGCTTGGGGGGGGGAAGAGACCCAGTACTTC. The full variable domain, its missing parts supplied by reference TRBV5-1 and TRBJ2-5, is KAGVTQTPRYLIKTRGQQVTLSCSPISGHRSVSWYQQTPGQGLQFLFEYFSETQRNKGNFPGRFSGRQFSNSRSEMNVSTLELGDSALYLCASSLAWGGEETQYFGPGTRLLVL.

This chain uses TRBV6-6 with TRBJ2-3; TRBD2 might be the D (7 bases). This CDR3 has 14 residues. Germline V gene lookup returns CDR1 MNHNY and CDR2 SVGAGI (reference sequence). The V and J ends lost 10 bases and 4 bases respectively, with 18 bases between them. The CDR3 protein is CATRWGGHSDTQYF. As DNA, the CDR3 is TGTGCCACCCGTTGGGGGGGCCATTCAGATACGCAGTATTTT.

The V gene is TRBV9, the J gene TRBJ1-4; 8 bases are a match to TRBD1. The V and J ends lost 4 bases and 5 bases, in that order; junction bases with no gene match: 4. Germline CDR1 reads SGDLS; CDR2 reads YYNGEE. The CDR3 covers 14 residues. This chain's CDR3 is CASSPRTGNEKLFF. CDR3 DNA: TGTGCCAGCAGCCCGAGGACAGGGAATGAAAAACTGTTTTTT.

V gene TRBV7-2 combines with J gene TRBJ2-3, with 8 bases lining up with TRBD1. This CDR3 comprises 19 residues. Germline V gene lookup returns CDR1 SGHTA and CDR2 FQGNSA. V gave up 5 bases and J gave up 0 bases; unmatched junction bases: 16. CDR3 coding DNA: TGTGCCAGCAGCAAAGGCGGGACAGGTCTAGCTACTAGCACAGATACGCAGTATTTT. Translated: CASSKGGTGLATSTDTQYF. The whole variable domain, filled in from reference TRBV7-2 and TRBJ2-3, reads GAGVSQSPSNKVTEKGKDVELRCDPISGHTALYWYRQSLGQGLEFLIYFQGNSAPDKSGLPSDRFSAERTGGSVSTLTIQRTQQEDSAVYLCASSKGGTGLATSTDTQYFGPGTRLTVL.

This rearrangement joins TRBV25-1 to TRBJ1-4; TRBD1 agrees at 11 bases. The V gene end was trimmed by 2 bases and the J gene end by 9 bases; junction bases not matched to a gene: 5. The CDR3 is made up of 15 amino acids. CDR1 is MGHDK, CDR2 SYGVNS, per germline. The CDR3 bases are TGTGCCAGCAGTGAAGGACAGGGGGCGCGGAAAAAACTGTTTTTT. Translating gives CASSEGQGARKKLFF.

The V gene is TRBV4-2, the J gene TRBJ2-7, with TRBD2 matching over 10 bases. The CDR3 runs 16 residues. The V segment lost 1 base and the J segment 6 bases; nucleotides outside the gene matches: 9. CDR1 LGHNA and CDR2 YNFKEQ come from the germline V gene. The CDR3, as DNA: TGTGCCAGCAGCCAAGGCCTAGCGGGAGAATGGGGCGAGCAGTACTTC. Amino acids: CASSQGLAGEWGEQYF.

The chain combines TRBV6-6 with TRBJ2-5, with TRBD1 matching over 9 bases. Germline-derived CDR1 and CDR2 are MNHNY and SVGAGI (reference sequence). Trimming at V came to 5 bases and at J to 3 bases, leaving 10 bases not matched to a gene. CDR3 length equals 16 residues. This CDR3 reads CASSSSGTGMEETQYF. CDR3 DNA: TGTGCCAGCAGTAGCTCCGGGACAGGGATGGAAGAGACCCAGTACTTC.

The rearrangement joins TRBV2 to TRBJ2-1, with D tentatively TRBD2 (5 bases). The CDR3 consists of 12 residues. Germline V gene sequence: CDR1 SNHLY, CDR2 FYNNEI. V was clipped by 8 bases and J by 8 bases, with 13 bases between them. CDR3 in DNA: TGTGCCAGCTCCTTCAGGCGGGATGAGCAGTTCTTC. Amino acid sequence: CASSFRRDEQFF.

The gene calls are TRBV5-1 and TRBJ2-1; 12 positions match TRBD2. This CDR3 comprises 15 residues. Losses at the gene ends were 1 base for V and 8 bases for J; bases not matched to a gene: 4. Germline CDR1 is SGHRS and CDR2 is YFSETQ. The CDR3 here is CASSLRPSGGDEQFF. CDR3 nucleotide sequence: TGCGCCAGCAGCTTGAGGCCTAGCGGGGGGGATGAGCAGTTCTTC.

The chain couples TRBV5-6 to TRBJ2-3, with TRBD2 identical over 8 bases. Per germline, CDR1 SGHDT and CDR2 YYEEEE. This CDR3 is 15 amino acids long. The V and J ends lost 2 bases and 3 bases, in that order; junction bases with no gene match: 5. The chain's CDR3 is CASSFGRGFTDTQYF. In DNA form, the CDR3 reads TGTGCCAGCAGCTTCGGGAGGGGCTTTACAGATACGCAGTATTTT.

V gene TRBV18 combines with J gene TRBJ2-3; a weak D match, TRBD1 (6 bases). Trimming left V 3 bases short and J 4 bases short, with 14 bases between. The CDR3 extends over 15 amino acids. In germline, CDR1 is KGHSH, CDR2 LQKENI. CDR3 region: CASSPVTGSPDTQYF. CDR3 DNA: TGTGCCAGCTCACCCGTAACAGGGTCCCCAGATACGCAGTATTTT.

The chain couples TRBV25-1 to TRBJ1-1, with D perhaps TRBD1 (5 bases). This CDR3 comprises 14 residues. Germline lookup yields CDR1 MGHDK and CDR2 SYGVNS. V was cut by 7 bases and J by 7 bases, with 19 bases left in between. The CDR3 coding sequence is TGTGCCAGCATTCAAGGGTCGGGTAGGGGTGAAGCTTTCTTT. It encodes CASIQGSGRGEAFF.

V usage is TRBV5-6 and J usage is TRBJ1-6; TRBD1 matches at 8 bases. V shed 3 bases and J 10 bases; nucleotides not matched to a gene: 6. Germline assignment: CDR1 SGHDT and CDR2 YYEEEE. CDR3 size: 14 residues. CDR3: CASSWEDRVSPLHF. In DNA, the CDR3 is TGTGCCAGCAGCTGGGAGGACAGGGTCTCACCCCTCCACTTT.

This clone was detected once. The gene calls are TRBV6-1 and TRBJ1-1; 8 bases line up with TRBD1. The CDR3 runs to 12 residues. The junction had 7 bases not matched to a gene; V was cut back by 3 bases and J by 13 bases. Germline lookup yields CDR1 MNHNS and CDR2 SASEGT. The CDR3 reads CASSDRTGGGFF. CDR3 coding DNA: TGTGCCAGCAGTGATCGCACAGGGGGGGGTTTCTTT.

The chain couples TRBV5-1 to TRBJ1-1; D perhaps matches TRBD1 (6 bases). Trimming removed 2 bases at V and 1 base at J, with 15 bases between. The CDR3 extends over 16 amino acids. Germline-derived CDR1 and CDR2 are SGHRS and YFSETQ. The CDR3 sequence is CASSFRGFSTNTEAFF. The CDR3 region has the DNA TGCGCCAGCAGCTTTAGGGGGTTTTCGACGAACACTGAAGCTTTCTTT.

The CDR3 protein is CAWSRQTVFNYGYTF. CDR3 DNA: TGTGCCTGGAGTAGGCAGACAGTCTTCAACTATGGCTACACCTTC. The chain joins TRBV30 to TRBJ1-2; D is perhaps TRBD1 (5 bases). Germline CDR1 and CDR2: GTSNPN and SVGIG (reference sequence). V was pared by 2 bases and J by 2 bases, with 15 bases between. The CDR3 runs 15 residues.

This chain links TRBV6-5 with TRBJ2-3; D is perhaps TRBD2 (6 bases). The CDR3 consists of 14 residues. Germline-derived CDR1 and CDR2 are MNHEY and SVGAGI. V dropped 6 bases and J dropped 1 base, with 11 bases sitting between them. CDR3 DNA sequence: TGTGCCAGCAGGCCGGGACTCCGCACAGATACGCAGTATTTT. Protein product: CASRPGLRTDTQYF.

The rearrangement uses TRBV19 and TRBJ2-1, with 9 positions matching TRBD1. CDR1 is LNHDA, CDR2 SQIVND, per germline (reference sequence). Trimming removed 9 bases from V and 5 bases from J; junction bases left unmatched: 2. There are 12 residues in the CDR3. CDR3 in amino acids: CASGQGNNEQFF. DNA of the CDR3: TGTGCCAGCGGACAGGGGAACAATGAGCAGTTCTTC.

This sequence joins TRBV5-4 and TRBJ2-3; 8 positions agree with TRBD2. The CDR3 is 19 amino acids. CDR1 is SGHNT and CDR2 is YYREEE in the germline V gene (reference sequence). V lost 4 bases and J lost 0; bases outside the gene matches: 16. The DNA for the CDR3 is TGTGCCAGCAGCCGGGCAGCGGCAGCGGGGGACCGCAGCACAGATACGCAGTATTTT. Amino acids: CASSRAAAAGDRSTDTQYF.

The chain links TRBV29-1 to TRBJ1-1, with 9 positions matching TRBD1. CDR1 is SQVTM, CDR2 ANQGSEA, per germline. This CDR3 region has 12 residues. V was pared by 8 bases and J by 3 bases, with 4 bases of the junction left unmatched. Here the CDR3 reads CSTRTGDTEAFF. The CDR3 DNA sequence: TGCAGCACCAGGACAGGGGACACTGAAGCTTTCTTT.

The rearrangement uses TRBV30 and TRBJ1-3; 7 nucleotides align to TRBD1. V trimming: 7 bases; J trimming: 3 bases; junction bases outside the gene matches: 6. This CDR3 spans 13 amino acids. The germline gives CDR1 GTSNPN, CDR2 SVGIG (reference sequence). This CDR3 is CASQGGFGNTIYF. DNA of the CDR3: TGTGCCTCCCAGGGGGGTTTTGGAAACACCATATATTTT.